The following is a T cell receptor beta chain sequence with its context. Its antigen is unidentified. This CDR3 contains 15 residues. The V gene end was trimmed by 7 bases and the J gene end by 6 bases; junction bases not matched to a gene: 9. Per germline, CDR1 SNHLY and CDR2 FYNNEI. The table came from immunoSEQ multiplex PCR; TCRdb's copy has only in-frame clones and leaves some out. The sample shows tens of thousands of clones, roughly 76% of them seen only once. This entry belongs to a study of vaccination effects on CD4 cells after COVID-19. Before sequencing took place, the ViraFEST assay used viral peptide pools to expand antigen-specific CD4+ T cells. Cultured cells yielded isolated CD4+ T cells after more than nine days. Vaccination of participants consisted of two doses of either the BNT162b2 or mRNA-1273 vaccine. Each culture well received about 2 million PBMC. These cells were then cultured in IMDM with roughly 9 IU/ml IL-2 and 7.5 to 10 ug/ml peptides.

Sequencing used CD4+ T cells from PBMCs cultured with SARS-CoV-2 spike peptides, obtained after COVID-19 vaccination. The chain combines TRBV2 with TRBJ1-4; 9 bases match TRBD1. The TCR comes from a human donor who received a COVID-19 vaccine. Some clones in this sample may be carry-over from other donors' samples. CDR3 bases: TGTGCCAGCAACTCAATGGACAGGGGTGATGAAAAACTGTTTTTT. Translated: CASNSMDRGDEKLFF. Full variable domain (rest looked up from reference TRBV2 and TRBJ1-4): EPEVTQTPSHQVTQMGQEVILRCVPISNHLYFYWYRQILGQKVEFLVSFYNNEISEKSEIFDDQFSVERPDGSNFTLKIRSTKLEDSAMYFCASNSMDRGDEKLFFGSGTQLSVL.